Shown below are 23 T cell receptor beta chains from a single sample sequenced in a study of cytomegalovirus exposure and HLA in healthy donors. Assay used: immunoSEQ multiplex PCR; TCRdb lists only in-frame clones, some missing. The table lists roughly 330,000 clones, roughly 87% of them singletons. Material for sequencing was PBMCs. All receptors come from a woman aged 30 to 39 in good health and CMV-seropositive.

This clone occurred once. The V gene is TRBV5-1, the J gene TRBJ2-3; no clear D gene. Germline loops: CDR1 SGHRS, CDR2 YFSETQ. The germline V and J ends were trimmed by 6 bases and 5 bases, with 19 bases remaining between them. This CDR3 region has 15 residues. CDR3 DNA sequence: TGCGCCAGCACCATGCGGACGGGCTCTCTAGATACGCAGTATTTT. Its protein product is CASTMRTGSLDTQYF.

The CDR3 reads CASSLGGRAGEQFF. The CDR3 DNA follows: TGTGCCAGCAGCTTAGGTGGGAGGGCGGGCGAGCAGTTCTTC. The chain couples TRBV7-2 to TRBJ2-1, with TRBD2 identical over 7 bases. CDR1 and CDR2 (germline): SGHTA, FQGNSA. V gave up 1 base and J gave up 10 bases; unmatched junction bases: 7. The CDR3 runs 14 residues.

This chain links TRBV10-3 with TRBJ2-1; 7 bases fit TRBD1. The V segment lost 4 bases and the J segment 5 bases; nucleotides outside the gene matches: 5. The germline V gene has CDR1 ENHRY and CDR2 SYGVKD. The CDR3 has 14 amino acids. CDR3 residues: CAISVGTANNEQFF. The DNA of the CDR3 is TGTGCCATCAGTGTCGGGACAGCGAACAATGAGCAGTTCTTC.

This rearrangement joins TRBV6-5 to TRBJ2-2, with TRBD2 as a possible D gene (5 bases). Germline CDR1 and CDR2: MNHEY and SVGAGI. The V and J ends lost 6 bases and 3 bases respectively, with 11 bases between them. This CDR3 region has 14 residues. CDR3 coding DNA: TGTGCCAGCAGGGCCCCAGCGGACACCGGGGAGCTGTTTTTT. Its translation: CASRAPADTGELFF.

The chain links TRBV13 to TRBJ2-1; D is possibly TRBD1 or TRBD2 (6 bases each). Per the germline V gene, CDR1 is PRHDT and CDR2 is FYEKMQ (reference sequence). This CDR3 has 13 amino acids. Deletions cut 7 bases from V and 7 bases from J, with 14 bases between. The DNA of the CDR3 is TGTGCCAGCAAACGTACAGGGAGGAATGAGCAGTTCTTC. It encodes CASKRTGRNEQFF.

This clone has just a few counts. V and J are TRBV28 and TRBJ2-7; D assignment may be TRBD1 or TRBD2 (5 bases each). This CDR3 comprises 12 residues. Germline-derived CDR1 and CDR2 are MDHEN and SYDVKM. Deletions cut 8 bases from V and 2 bases from J, with 10 bases between. Here the CDR3 reads CASGGQTYEQYF. The CDR3 DNA reads TGTGCCAGCGGAGGACAAACCTACGAGCAGTACTTC.

V usage is TRBV29-1 and J usage is TRBJ1-2, with D possibly matching TRBD1 (5 bases). From germline, CDR1 is SQVTM and CDR2 ANQGSEA. V shed 6 bases and J shed 7 bases, with 15 bases lying between them. CDR3 length: 12 amino acids. This chain's CDR3 is CSVPIFQGGYTF. CDR3 DNA sequence: TGCAGCGTCCCGATCTTTCAGGGTGGCTACACCTTC. Filled out from reference TRBV29-1 and TRBJ1-2, the complete variable domain reads SAVISQKPSRDICQRGTSLTIQCQVDSQVTMMFWYRQQPGQSLTLIATANQGSEATYESGFVIDKFPISRPNLTFSTLTVSNMSPEDSSIYLCSVPIFQGGYTFGSGTRLTVV.

V and J are TRBV19 and TRBJ2-7; 11 bases map to TRBD1. Germline V gene lookup returns CDR1 LNHDA and CDR2 SQIVND (reference sequence). Unmatched junction bases numbered 6, after V lost 5 bases and J lost 3 bases. This CDR3 comprises 15 residues. CDR3 sequence: CASSPSGTGGYEQYF. The CDR3 DNA reads TGTGCCAGTAGTCCCTCGGGGACAGGGGGCTACGAGCAGTACTTC.

The V and J genes are TRBV30 and TRBJ1-6; TRBD1 might be the D (6 bases). Trimming stripped 3 bases from V and 6 bases from J, with 18 bases between. The V gene's germline CDR1 is GTSNPN and CDR2 SVGIG (reference sequence). The CDR3 runs 16 residues. CDR3 loop: CAWRPYSGASNSPLHF. DNA of the CDR3: TGTGCCTGGAGACCGTACTCGGGGGCGAGTAATTCACCCCTCCACTTT.

The chain recombines TRBV27 with TRBJ2-3; D perhaps matches TRBD2 (6 bases). Trimming shortened V by 1 base and J by 4 bases, and 18 bases separated the two germline ends. Germline CDR1 and CDR2: MNHEY and SMNVEV (reference sequence). The CDR3 has 17 amino acids. The CDR3 region is CASSLLRLAMGPDTQYF. In nucleotides, the CDR3 is TGTGCCAGCAGTTTATTACGTCTAGCGATGGGTCCAGATACGCAGTATTTT.

This chain connects TRBV27 to TRBJ2-7; 9 positions agree with TRBD2. The junction had 5 bases not matched to a gene; V was cut back by 3 bases and J by 5 bases. Germline CDR1 MNHEY, CDR2 SMNVEV (reference sequence). CDR3 size: 14 residues. The CDR3 DNA follows: TGTGCCAGCAGTTTTGCGGGGGGGCGGGACGAGCAGTACTTC. Protein sequence: CASSFAGGRDEQYF.

V usage is TRBV7-8 and J usage is TRBJ2-3; D unresolved. This CDR3 region has 19 residues. Deletions cut 5 bases from V and 0 bases from J, with 24 bases between. Germline V gene sequence: CDR1 SGHVS, CDR2 FQNEAQ. CDR3 coding DNA: TGTGCCAGCAGCCCAGTAAATCCGCGGTTTCTAATTAGCACAGATACGCAGTATTTT. Translated, it gives CASSPVNPRFLISTDTQYF.

This chain links TRBV19 with TRBJ1-5, with D possibly being TRBD1 (5 bases). Trimming left V 4 bases short and J 0 bases short, with 10 bases between. There are 15 residues in the CDR3. The germline V gene has CDR1 LNHDA and CDR2 SQIVND (reference sequence). The CDR3 bases are TGTGCCAGTAGTAGGCAGGGCTATAGCAATCAGCCCCAGCATTTT. It translates to CASSRQGYSNQPQHF.

The chain combines TRBV7-9 with TRBJ2-7, with D perhaps TRBD2 (6 bases). The V end was cut by 5 bases, the J end by 6 bases, with 23 bases between. CDR1 is SEHNR, CDR2 FQNEAQ, per germline (reference sequence). The CDR3 is made up of 16 amino acids. The CDR3 here is CASSRPRDSPSLEQYF. CDR3 nucleotides: TGTGCCAGCAGCCGTCCTCGGGACTCTCCCTCTCTCGAGCAGTACTTC.

The DNA for the CDR3 is TGTGCCAGCAGAAAACAGGGATCCACCGGGGAGCTGTTTTTT. Translated: CASRKQGSTGELFF. The V call is TRBV28, the J call TRBJ2-2; a possible D gene is TRBD1 (6 bases). Germline CDR1 is MDHEN and CDR2 is SYDVKM. V dropped 6 bases and J dropped 4 bases, with 12 bases sitting between them. The CDR3 runs 14 residues.

This sequence joins TRBV5-1 and TRBJ2-5; D gene uncertain. Between the trimmed V and J ends, which lost 0 bases and 5 bases, there was a span of 11 bases. Looked up from germline, CDR1 is SGHRS and CDR2 is YFSETQ. The CDR3 consists of 14 residues. The CDR3: CASSLAEPVETQYF. CDR3 bases: TGCGCCAGCAGCTTGGCTGAGCCGGTGGAGACCCAGTACTTC.

This chain connects TRBV15 to TRBJ2-3, with TRBD2 as a possible D gene (6 bases). The V end was cut by 1 base, the J end by 3 bases, with 14 bases between. Germline V CDR1 and CDR2: LNHNV, YYDKDF (reference sequence). CDR3 size: 16 residues. CDR3 sequence (DNA): TGTGCCACCAGCAGAGGGGGTGGCCGGGGGACAGATACGCAGTATTTT. This translates into CATSRGGGRGTDTQYF.

This clone was observed a handful of times. CDR3 DNA: TGTGCCAGCAGCTTAGTTGCCCCAGGGGAGAATGGTCAGCCCCAGCATTTT. This translates into CASSLVAPGENGQPQHF. The rearrangement links TRBV7-9 to TRBJ1-5; maybe TRBD1 (6 bases). The V end lost 1 base, the J end lost 6 bases, and 19 bases lay between the germline ends. The CDR3 is 17 residues long. Germline V CDR1 and CDR2: SEHNR, FQNEAQ (reference sequence).

This clone was picked up a small number of times. CDR3 DNA: TGTGCCAGCAGTTTATATCAACAGGGGGCCTACGAGCAGTACTTC. Translating gives CASSLYQQGAYEQYF. V is TRBV28 and J is TRBJ2-7; TRBD1 aligns across 8 bases. The germline gives CDR1 MDHEN, CDR2 SYDVKM. The length of the CDR3 is 15 residues. With 1 base clipped from V and 2 bases from J, the junction kept 4 bases outside the gene matches.

This rearrangement joins TRBV5-1 to TRBJ2-7; 8 bases line up with TRBD1. The CDR3 spans 16 residues. Germline V gene lookup returns CDR1 SGHRS and CDR2 YFSETQ. The V and J ends lost 1 base and 3 bases, in that order; junction bases with no gene match: 9. The CDR3 is CASSLWPDRDNYEQYF. The CDR3 DNA reads as TGCGCCAGCAGCTTGTGGCCGGACAGGGACAACTACGAGCAGTACTTC.

This clone was found once. The chain uses TRBV5-6 and TRBJ2-1; no clear D gene. Deletions cut 6 bases from V and 4 bases from J, with 11 bases between. The CDR3 is 13 residues long. Germline V gene sequence: CDR1 SGHDT, CDR2 YYEEEE. CDR3 nucleotides: TGTGCCAGCAACCCCCTGGGATACAATGAGCAGTTCTTC. It encodes CASNPLGYNEQFF.

The chain carries TRBV27 and TRBJ1-1; no reliable D call. V was clipped by 3 bases and J by 1 base, with 6 bases between them. This CDR3 is built from 13 residues. Germline V gives CDR1 MNHEY, CDR2 SMNVEV (reference sequence). The CDR3 nucleotides read TGTGCCAGCAGTTTCCTGGAGAACACTGAAGCTTTCTTT. It codes for CASSFLENTEAFF.

The genes are TRBV27 and TRBJ2-5, with 7 nucleotides matching TRBD2. The CDR3 contains 17 residues. J was trimmed by 1 base and V by 3 bases; bases with no gene match: 11. Germline CDR1 and CDR2: MNHEY and SMNVEV (reference sequence). The CDR3 DNA reads as TGTGCCAGCAGTTTGTCGACTAGCCGGCCCCTCCAAGAGACCCAGTACTTC. This gives the protein CASSLSTSRPLQETQYF.